This is a list of T cell receptor beta chains from one sample in a study of T cell repertoires in cytomegalovirus infection. No antigen has been assigned to these receptors. A single record per CDR3 protein comes from TCRdb applying MiXCR to the reads. The data show under 300,000 distinct CDR3 sequences, with less than 25% seen just once and roughly a fifth held by the top ten. Sample: cultured PBMCs, taken from culture after CMV antigen stimulation. The receptors shown here come from a human donor in good health (CMV status not recorded). Some clones in this sample may be carry-over from other donors' samples. The CDR3 runs from the conserved cysteine through the conserved F or W. A D gene is named only where the DNA matches it firmly. Size tells how often a clone was seen (once, few, many) or the class of an expanded clone, and some rows leave it out.

cdr3_aa	cdr3_nt	d_call	clone_size	v_call	j_call
CASSRTSGSLSYNEQFF	TGTGCCAGCAGTCGGACTAGCGGGAGCCTTTCCTACAATGAGCAGTTCTTC	TRBD2	NA	TRBV2	TRBJ2-1
CASSLRSGIEDTQYF	TGTGCCAGCAGCTTGAGGAGCGGGATAGAGGATACGCAGTATTTT	TRBD2	NA	TRBV5-4	TRBJ2-3
CASTRVSEAFF	TGTGCCAGTACCCGCGTGAGCGAAGCTTTCTTT	NA	many	TRBV19	TRBJ1-1
CASSPRDSNTEAFF	TGTGCCAGCAGCCCCCGGGACAGTAACACTGAAGCTTTCTTT	TRBD1	many	TRBV12-3/TRBV12-4	TRBJ1-1
CASSYPPRQGRTDTQYF	TGTGCCAGCAGTTACCCTCCGCGACAGGGACGCACAGATACGCAGTATTTT	TRBD1	NA	TRBV6-6	TRBJ2-3
CASSPTAPDTQYF	TGTGCCAGCAGTCCGACGGCTCCCGATACGCAGTATTTT	NA	NA	TRBV28	TRBJ2-3
CATQRGGLGNEQFF	TGTGCCACCCAGAGGGGAGGGTTGGGCAATGAGCAGTTCTTC	TRBD2	many	TRBV7-2	TRBJ2-1
CASSFRSAGDTQYF	TGTGCCAGCAGCTTTCGATCGGCGGGAGATACGCAGTATTTT	NA	many	TRBV7-2	TRBJ2-3
CSVEGLAGVSSYEQYF	TGCAGCGTTGAAGGACTAGCGGGCGTTAGCTCCTACGAGCAGTACTTC	TRBD2	NA	TRBV29-1	TRBJ2-7
CASSGFGEQFF	TGTGCCAGCAGTGGGTTCGGTGAGCAGTTCTTC	NA	NA	TRBV6-2/TRBV6-3	TRBJ2-1
CASSSDGLSNQPQHF	TGTGCCAGCAGCTCGGACGGTCTCAGTAATCAGCCCCAGCATTTT	NA	many	TRBV7-2	TRBJ1-5
CASSTSGLAGRYNEQFF	TGTGCCAGCAGCACTTCGGGACTAGCGGGCCGTTACAATGAGCAGTTCTTC	TRBD2	many	TRBV7-2	TRBJ2-1
CASSSGYSNQPQHF	TGTGCCAGCAGTTCCGGTTATAGCAATCAGCCCCAGCATTTT	NA	NA	TRBV27	TRBJ1-5
CASSYSSDTGELFF	TGTGCCAGCAGTTACTCTAGTGACACCGGGGAGCTGTTTTTT	NA	few	TRBV6-2/TRBV6-3	TRBJ2-2
CASSPAAGAKNIQYF	TGTGCCAGCAGCCCGGCCGCGGGGGCCAAAAACATTCAGTACTTC	NA	few	TRBV7-9	TRBJ2-4
CSARVAQGLAGELFF	TGCAGTGCTAGAGTTGCGCAGGGTTTAGCCGGGGAGCTGTTTTTT	NA	NA	TRBV20-1	TRBJ2-2
CAWSEGGSHQETQYF	TGTGCCTGGAGTGAAGGGGGGTCACACCAAGAGACCCAGTACTTC	NA	NA	TRBV30	TRBJ2-5
CASSAAPGPRNEQYF	TGTGCCAGCAGCGCAGCCCCAGGACCAAGGAACGAGCAGTACTTC	NA	many	TRBV5-6	TRBJ2-7
CASSYAGGGLAGPYEQYF	TGTGCCAGCAGTTACGCCGGGGGGGGGCTAGCGGGCCCCTACGAGCAGTACTTC	TRBD2	NA	TRBV6-5	TRBJ2-7
CASRPKAGNSNTEAFF	TGTGCCAGCAGGCCTAAAGCAGGGAATTCAAACACTGAAGCTTTCTTT	NA	NA	TRBV28	TRBJ1-1
CSVQVGNTEAFF	TGCAGCGTTCAGGTGGGGAACACTGAAGCTTTCTTT	NA	NA	TRBV29-1	TRBJ1-1
CASSQDREQPQHF	TGCGCCAGCAGCCAAGACAGGGAGCAGCCCCAGCATTTT	NA	NA	TRBV4-3	TRBJ1-5
CATSDRITFDNEQFF	TGTGCCACCAGTGACAGGATTACCTTCGACAATGAGCAGTTCTTC	NA	few	TRBV24-1	TRBJ2-1
CASSLVRMDSMGETQYF	TGTGCCAGCAGTTTAGTACGGATGGACAGCATGGGGGAGACCCAGTACTTC	NA	few	TRBV12-3/TRBV12-4	TRBJ2-5
CASRTLAKNIQYF	TGTGCCAGCAGGACCCTAGCCAAAAACATTCAGTACTTC	NA	NA	TRBV2	TRBJ2-4
CASSSNWYNEQFF	TGTGCCAGCAGTTCCAATTGGTACAATGAGCAGTTCTTC	NA	NA	TRBV27	TRBJ2-1
CASSTDPLREQYF	TGTGCCAGCAGCACAGACCCGTTGCGCGAGCAGTACTTC	NA	NA	TRBV7-7	TRBJ2-7
CASSHPKEPYEQYF	TGTGCCAGCAGTCATCCTAAGGAACCCTACGAGCAGTACTTC	NA	few	TRBV7-9	TRBJ2-7
CASSYERLIPEAFF	TGTGCCAGCAGCTACGAGCGTTTGATACCTGAAGCTTTCTTT	NA	many	TRBV7-2	TRBJ1-1
CASSKVGSPMNTEAFF	TGTGCCAGTAGTAAGGTAGGGAGCCCTATGAACACTGAAGCTTTCTTT	NA	NA	TRBV19	TRBJ1-1
CASSDGGAGANVLTF	TGTGCCAGCAGTGACGGGGGTGCCGGGGCCAACGTCCTGACTTTC	NA	NA	TRBV6-1	TRBJ2-6
CASSLYQSDTQYF	TGTGCCAGCAGTTTATATCAGTCAGATACGCAGTATTTT	NA	NA	TRBV27	TRBJ2-3
CASSANQGLRTDTQYF	TGTGCCAGCAGTGCCAACCAGGGACTGCGCACAGATACGCAGTATTTT	NA	NA	TRBV2	TRBJ2-3
CASSQDLRIRPYGYTF	TGTGCCAGCAGCCAAGATTTACGGATCAGACCCTATGGCTACACCTTC	NA	NA	TRBV3-1	TRBJ1-2
CSVEKGARGIGGYTF	TGCAGCGTTGAGAAGGGTGCCAGGGGAATTGGTGGCTACACCTTC	NA	NA	TRBV29-1	TRBJ1-2
CASSQSQGPGANVLTF	TGCGCCAGCAGCCAGAGTCAGGGACCCGGGGCCAACGTCCTGACTTTC	NA	NA	TRBV4-1	TRBJ2-6
CASTSGRSGTGELFF	TGTGCCAGCACCTCGGGCCGTTCGGGCACCGGGGAGCTGTTTTTT	NA	many	TRBV12-3/TRBV12-4	TRBJ2-2